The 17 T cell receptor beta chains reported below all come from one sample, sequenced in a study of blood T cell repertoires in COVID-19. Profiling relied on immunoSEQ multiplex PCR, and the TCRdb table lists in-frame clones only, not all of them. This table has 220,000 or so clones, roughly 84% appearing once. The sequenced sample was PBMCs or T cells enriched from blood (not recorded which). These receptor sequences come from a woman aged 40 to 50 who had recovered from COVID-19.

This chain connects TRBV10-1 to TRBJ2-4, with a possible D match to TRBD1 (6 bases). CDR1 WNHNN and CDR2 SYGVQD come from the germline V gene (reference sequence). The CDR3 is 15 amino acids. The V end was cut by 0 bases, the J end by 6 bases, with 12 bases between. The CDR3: CASSESTGSGNIQYF. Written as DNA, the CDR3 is TGCGCCAGCAGTGAGTCGACAGGTTCAGGAAACATTCAGTACTTC.

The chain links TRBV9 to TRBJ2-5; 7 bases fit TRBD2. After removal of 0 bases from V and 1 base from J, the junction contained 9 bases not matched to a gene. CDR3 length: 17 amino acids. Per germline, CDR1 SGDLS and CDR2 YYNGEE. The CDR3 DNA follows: TGTGCCAGCAGCGTAGCGGGGGGACTTCACGGCCAAGAGACCCAGTACTTC. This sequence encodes CASSVAGGLHGQETQYF.

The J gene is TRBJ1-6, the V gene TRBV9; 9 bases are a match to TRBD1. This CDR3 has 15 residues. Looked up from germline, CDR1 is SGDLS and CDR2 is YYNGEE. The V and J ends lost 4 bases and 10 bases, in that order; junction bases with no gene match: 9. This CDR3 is CASSPTGGIGSPLHF. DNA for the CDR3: TGTGCCAGCAGCCCCACAGGGGGCATAGGATCACCCCTCCACTTT.

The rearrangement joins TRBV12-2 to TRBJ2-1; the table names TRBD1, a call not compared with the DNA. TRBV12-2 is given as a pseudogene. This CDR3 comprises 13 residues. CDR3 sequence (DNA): TGTGCAAGTCGCTTAGCGGGGGCTAGGGAGCAGTTCTTC. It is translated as CASRLAGAREQFF.

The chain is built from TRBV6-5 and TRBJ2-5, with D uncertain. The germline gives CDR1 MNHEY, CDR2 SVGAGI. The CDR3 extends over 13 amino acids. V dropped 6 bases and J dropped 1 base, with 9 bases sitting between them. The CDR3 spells CASRSLTQETQYF. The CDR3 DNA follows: TGTGCCAGCAGGTCCCTAACCCAAGAGACCCAGTACTTC.

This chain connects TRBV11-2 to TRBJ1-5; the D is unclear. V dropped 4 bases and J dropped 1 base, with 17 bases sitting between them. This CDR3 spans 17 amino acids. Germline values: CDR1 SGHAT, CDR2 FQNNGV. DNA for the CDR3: TGTGCCAGCAGCTCCCTTCGGGTTCCGCACAGCAATCAGCCCCAGCATTTT. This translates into CASSSLRVPHSNQPQHF.

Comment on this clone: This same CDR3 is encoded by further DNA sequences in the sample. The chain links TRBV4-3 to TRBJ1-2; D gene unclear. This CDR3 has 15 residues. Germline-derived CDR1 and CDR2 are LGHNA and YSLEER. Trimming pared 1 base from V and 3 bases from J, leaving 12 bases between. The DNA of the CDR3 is TGCGCCAGCAGCCAAGTCCCTCCGGGTTACTATGGCTACACCTTC. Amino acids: CASSQVPPGYYGYTF.

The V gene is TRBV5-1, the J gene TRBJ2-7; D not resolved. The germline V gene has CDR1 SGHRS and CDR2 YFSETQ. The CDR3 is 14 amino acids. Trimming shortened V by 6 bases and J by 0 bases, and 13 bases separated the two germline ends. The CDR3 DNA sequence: TGCGCCAGCAAGGCGACATTGAGCTCCTACGAGCAGTACGTC. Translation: CASKATLSSYEQYV.

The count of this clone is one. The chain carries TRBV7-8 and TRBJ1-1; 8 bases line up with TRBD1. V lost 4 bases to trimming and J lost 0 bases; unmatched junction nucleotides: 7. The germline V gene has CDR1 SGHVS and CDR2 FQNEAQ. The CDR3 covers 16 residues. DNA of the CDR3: TGTGCCAGCAGCTCCTACAGGGGGGCATTGAACACTGAAGCTTTCTTT. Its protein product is CASSSYRGALNTEAFF.

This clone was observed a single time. CDR3 region: CASSLSGEGHQETQYF. CDR3 bases: TGTGCCAGCAGTTTATCGGGGGAGGGACACCAAGAGACCCAGTACTTC. This chain joins TRBV28 and TRBJ2-5, with 7 bases identical to TRBD2. CDR1 is MDHEN, CDR2 SYDVKM, per germline. The trim removed 1 base at V and 0 bases at J, leaving 5 bases unmatched. This CDR3 has 16 amino acids.

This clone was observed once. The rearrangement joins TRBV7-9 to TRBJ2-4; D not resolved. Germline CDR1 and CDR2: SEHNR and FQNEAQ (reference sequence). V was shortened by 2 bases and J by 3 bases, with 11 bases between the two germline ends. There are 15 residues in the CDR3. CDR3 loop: CASSLSGVSKNIQYF. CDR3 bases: TGTGCCAGCAGCTTATCCGGAGTCAGCAAAAACATTCAGTACTTC.

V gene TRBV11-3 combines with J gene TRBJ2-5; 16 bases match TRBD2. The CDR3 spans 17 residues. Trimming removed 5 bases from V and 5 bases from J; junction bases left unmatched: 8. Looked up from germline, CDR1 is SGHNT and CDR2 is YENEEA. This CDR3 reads CASSPGTSGRVLETQYF. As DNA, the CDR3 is TGTGCCAGCAGCCCCGGGACTAGCGGGAGGGTATTGGAGACCCAGTACTTC.

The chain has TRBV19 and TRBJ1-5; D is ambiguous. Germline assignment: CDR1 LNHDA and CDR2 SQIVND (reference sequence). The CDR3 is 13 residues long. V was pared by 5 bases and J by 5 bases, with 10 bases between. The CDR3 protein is CASSAALDQPQHF. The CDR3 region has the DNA TGTGCCAGTAGTGCCGCGCTGGATCAGCCCCAGCATTTT.

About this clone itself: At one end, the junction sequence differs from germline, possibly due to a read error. The CDR3 nucleotides are TGTGCCAGTAGTATAGAGGTTATACGAGGGTCGAGACGCTTT. This sequence encodes CASSIEVIRGSRRF. This chain uses TRBV19 with TRBJ1-1; D is undetermined. This CDR3 has 14 residues. Germline V gene data show CDR1 as LNHDA and CDR2 as SQIVND (reference sequence).

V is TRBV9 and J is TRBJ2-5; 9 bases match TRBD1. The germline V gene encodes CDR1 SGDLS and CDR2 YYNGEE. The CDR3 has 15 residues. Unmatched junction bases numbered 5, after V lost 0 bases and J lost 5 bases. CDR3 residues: CASSVGQGVGETQYF. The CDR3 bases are TGTGCCAGCAGCGTAGGACAGGGGGTAGGGGAGACCCAGTACTTC. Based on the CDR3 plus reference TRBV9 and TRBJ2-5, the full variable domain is DSGVTQTPKHLITATGQRVTLRCSPRSGDLSVYWYQQSLDQGLQFLIQYYNGEERAKGNILERFSAQQFPDLHSELNLSSLELGDSALYFCASSVGQGVGETQYFGPGTRLLVL.

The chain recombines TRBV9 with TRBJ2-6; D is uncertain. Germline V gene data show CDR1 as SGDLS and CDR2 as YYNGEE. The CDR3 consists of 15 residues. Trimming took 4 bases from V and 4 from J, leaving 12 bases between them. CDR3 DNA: TGTGCCAGCAGCCCCCGGGTGTCCGGGGCCAACGTCCTGACTTTC. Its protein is CASSPRVSGANVLTF.

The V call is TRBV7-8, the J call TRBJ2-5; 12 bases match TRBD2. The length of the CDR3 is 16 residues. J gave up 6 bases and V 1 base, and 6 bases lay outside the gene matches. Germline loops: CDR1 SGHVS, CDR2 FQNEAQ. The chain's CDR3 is CASSLVASGRVKTQYF. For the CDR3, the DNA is TGTGCCAGCAGCTTAGTGGCTAGCGGGAGGGTAAAGACCCAGTACTTC.